The clone carrying this T cell receptor (beta chain) showed up just a few times. Its antigen is unknown. Germline trimming cut 4 bases from V and 5 bases from J; bases unmatched to any gene: 11. The germline V gene encodes CDR1 SGHKS and CDR2 YYEKEE (reference sequence). The CDR3 runs to 16 residues. This sample is drawn from a study of cytomegalovirus exposure and HLA in healthy donors. Study-wide context: About 85 million unique TCRs from HLA-typed donors were held in an early release of data. The study placed less than 90% of its 398 genotyped donors in the Caucasian-associated ancestry cluster.

General observations from the study: A list of 164 TCR beta chains associated with cytomegalovirus was given.

The PCR employed 60 Vbeta primers together with 13 Jbeta primers. The assay was immunoSEQ multiplex PCR, and TCRdb's table has in-frame clones only and misses some. The sample holds 140,000 to 150,000 clones, more than 7.5% seen once. This chain joins TRBV5-5 and TRBJ1-5, with 8 bases aligning to TRBD1. The clonotype originates from a middle-aged man in good health and CMV-seronegative. Sequenced: PBMCs. The CDR3 DNA follows: TGTGCCAGCAGCGGGAGCGGACAGGGAACTTATCAGCCCCAGCATTTT. Amino acids: CASSGSGQGTYQPQHF. The entire variable domain, with the rest obtained from reference TRBV5-5 and TRBJ1-5, is as follows: DAGVTQSPTHLIKTRGQQVTLRCSPISGHKSVSWYQQVLGQGPQFIFQYYEKEERGRGNFPDRFSARQFPNYSSELNVNALLLGDSALYLCASSGSGQGTYQPQHFGDGTRLSIL.